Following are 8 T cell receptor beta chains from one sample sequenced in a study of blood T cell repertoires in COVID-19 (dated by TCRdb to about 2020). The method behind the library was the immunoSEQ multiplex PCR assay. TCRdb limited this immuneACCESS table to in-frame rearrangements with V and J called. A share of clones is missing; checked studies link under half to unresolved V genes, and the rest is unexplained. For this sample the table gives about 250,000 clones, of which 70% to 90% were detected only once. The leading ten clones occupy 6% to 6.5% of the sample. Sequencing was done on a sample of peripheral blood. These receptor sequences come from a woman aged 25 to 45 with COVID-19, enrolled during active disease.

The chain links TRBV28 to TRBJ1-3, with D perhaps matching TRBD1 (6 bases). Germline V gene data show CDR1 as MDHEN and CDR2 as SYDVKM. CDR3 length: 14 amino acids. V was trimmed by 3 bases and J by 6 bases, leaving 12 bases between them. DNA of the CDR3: TGTGCCAGCAGTTTCGGACAGACGGAAAACACCATATATTTT. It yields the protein CASSFGQTENTIYF.

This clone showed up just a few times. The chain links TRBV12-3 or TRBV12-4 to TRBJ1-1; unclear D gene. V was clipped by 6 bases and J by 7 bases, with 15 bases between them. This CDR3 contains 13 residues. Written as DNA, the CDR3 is TGTGCCAGCAGGAGACGGTTGACTGGTGAAGCTTTCTTT. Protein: CASRRRLTGEAFF.

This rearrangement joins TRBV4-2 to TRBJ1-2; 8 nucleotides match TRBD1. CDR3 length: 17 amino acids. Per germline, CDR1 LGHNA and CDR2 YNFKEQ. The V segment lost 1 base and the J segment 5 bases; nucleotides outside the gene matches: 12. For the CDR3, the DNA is TGTGCCAGCAGCCAAGGGCGACAGGGGAACTTAGGGTATGGCTACACCTTC. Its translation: CASSQGRQGNLGYGYTF.

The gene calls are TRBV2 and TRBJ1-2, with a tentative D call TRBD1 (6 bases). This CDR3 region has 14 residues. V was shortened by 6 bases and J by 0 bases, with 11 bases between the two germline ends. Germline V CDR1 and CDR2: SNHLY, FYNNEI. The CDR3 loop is CASRAGTSNYGYTF. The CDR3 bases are TGTGCCAGCAGGGCCGGGACATCTAACTATGGCTACACCTTC.

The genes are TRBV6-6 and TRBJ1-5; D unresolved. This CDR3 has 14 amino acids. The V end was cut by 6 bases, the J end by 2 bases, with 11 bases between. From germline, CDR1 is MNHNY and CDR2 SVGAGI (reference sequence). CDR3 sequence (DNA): TGTGCCAGCAGCCCCGGGGTGGGCAATCAGCCCCAGCATTTT. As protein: CASSPGVGNQPQHF.

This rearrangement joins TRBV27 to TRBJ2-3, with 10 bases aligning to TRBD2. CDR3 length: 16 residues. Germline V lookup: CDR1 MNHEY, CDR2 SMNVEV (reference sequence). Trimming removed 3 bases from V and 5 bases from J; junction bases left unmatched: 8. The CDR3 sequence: CASSFLAGVRGDTQYF. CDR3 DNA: TGTGCCAGCAGTTTTCTAGCGGGAGTAAGGGGAGATACGCAGTATTTT.

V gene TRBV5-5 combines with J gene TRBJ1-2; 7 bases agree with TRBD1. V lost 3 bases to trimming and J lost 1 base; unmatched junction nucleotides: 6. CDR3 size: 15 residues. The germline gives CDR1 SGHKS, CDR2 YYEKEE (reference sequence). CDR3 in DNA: TGTGCCAGCAGCTCTGGGGGACAGTTTAACTATGGCTACACCTTC. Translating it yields CASSSGGQFNYGYTF.

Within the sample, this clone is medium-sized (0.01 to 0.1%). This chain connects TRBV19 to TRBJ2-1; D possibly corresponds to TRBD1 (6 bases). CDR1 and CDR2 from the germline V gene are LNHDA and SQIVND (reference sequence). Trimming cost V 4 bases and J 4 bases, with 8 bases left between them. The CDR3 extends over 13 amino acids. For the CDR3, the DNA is TGTGCCAGTAGTACCCAGGGGTACAATGAGCAGTTCTTC. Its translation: CASSTQGYNEQFF.